The rows below give T cell receptor beta chains drawn from one sample of a study of blood T cells in healthy people across ages. Each CDR3 protein is one row after TCRdb ran MiXCR on the 5' RACE reads. Seen here are some 1.4 million distinct CDR3 sequences, roughly 40% observed once, and the top ten hold 6.5% to 10%. Sequenced input: blood. The source is a woman between 18 and 30 years old in good health. CDR3s include the opening cysteine and the closing phenylalanine or tryptophan. A D gene is named only where the DNA matches it firmly. The size field is filled for only some rows; it gives once, few, many or a size class.

v_call	d_call	j_call	clone_size	cdr3_nt	cdr3_aa
TRBV27	.	TRBJ1-1	.	TGTGCCAGCAGTTTTAAGGGAAAGCACACTGAAGCTTTCTTT	CASSFKGKHTEAFF
TRBV3-1	TRBD2	TRBJ2-3	.	TGTGCCAGCAGCCAGGGAGGGACCCTTGGCTCAGATACGCAGTATTTT	CASSQGGTLGSDTQYF
TRBV20-1	.	TRBJ1-2	few	TGCAGTGCTAGAGCCTCGACACTCTATGGCTACACCTTC	CSARASTLYGYTF
TRBV6-1	TRBD1	TRBJ2-7	few	TGTGCCAGCAGAGAAAAGGGGCAGGGGGCCTACGAGCAGTACTTC	CASREKGQGAYEQYF
TRBV15	.	TRBJ2-7	.	TGTGCCACCAGCGCAGGACGCCCCGCTAACGAGCAGTACTTC	CATSAGRPANEQYF
TRBV7-9	TRBD2	TRBJ2-1	.	TGTGCCAGCAGCTCCGAAGGGACCGCGGGACTAGCGGGAGTGGCGGGTGAGCAGTTCTTC	CASSSEGTAGLAGVAGEQFF
TRBV5-1	.	TRBJ1-2	few	TGCGCCAGCACCCGGGGAGGGGTAAATGGCTACACCTTC	CASTRGGVNGYTF
TRBV12-3/TRBV12-4	TRBD2	TRBJ2-3	.	TGTGCCAGCAGTTTAACCCCTAGCGGGAGGACCACGGGAGAGTATTTT	CASSLTPSGRTTGEYF
TRBV27	.	TRBJ1-2	once	TGTGCCAGCAGTCCCTCTTTGGTTGTACAGACTAGCTATGGCTACACCTTC	CASSPSLVVQTSYGYTF
TRBV12-3/TRBV12-4	.	TRBJ2-1	.	TGTGCCAACCTATTAGGTAGGGGCTACAATGAGCAGTTCTTC	CANLLGRGYNEQFF
TRBV9	TRBD1	TRBJ1-5	.	TGTGCCAGTAGCATTGGACAGGCTGATCAGCCCCAGCATTTT	CASSIGQADQPQHF
TRBV12-3/TRBV12-4	.	TRBJ2-1	.	TGTGCCAGCAGTTCGAGAAAAACGCTTAACAATGAGCAGTTCTTC	CASSSRKTLNNEQFF
TRBV6-6	.	TRBJ2-2	.	TGTGCCAGCGCTCGGGGCGGGGAGCTGTTTTTT	CASARGGELFF
TRBV12-5	.	TRBJ1-2	.	TGTGCTAGTGCCCCGGGACAAGGGAATTCGGGCTACACCTTC	CASAPGQGNSGYTF
TRBV12-3/TRBV12-4	.	TRBJ1-3	.	TGTGCCAGCAGTCTTCGGGAGGTCGGCTCTGGAAACACCATATATTTT	CASSLREVGSGNTIYF